This T cell receptor (beta chain) was recovered during a study of cytomegalovirus exposure and HLA in healthy donors. About the research overall: A previous analysis identified around 120 million unique TCR beta sequences derived from 180 million or so T cells.

PCR was performed using 60 Vbeta and 13 Jbeta primers. Sequenced by immunoSEQ multiplex PCR; TCRdb stores in-frame clones only, minus some. The repertoire has more than 130,000 clones, approximately 83% of them found once; the top ten carry about 3.8%. After removal of 2 bases from V and 5 bases from J, the junction contained 7 bases not matched to a gene. The CDR3 covers 15 residues. Germline assignment: CDR1 SGHNT and CDR2 YYREEE (reference sequence). Material: PBMCs. This receptor was obtained from a man in his forties or fifties in good health and CMV-seropositive. The chain links TRBV5-4 to TRBJ2-1; 7 bases line up with TRBD2. CDR3 coding DNA: TGTGCCAGCAGCTTTAGCGGGTGGGGAAACAATGAGCAGTTCTTC. This gives the protein CASSFSGWGNNEQFF.